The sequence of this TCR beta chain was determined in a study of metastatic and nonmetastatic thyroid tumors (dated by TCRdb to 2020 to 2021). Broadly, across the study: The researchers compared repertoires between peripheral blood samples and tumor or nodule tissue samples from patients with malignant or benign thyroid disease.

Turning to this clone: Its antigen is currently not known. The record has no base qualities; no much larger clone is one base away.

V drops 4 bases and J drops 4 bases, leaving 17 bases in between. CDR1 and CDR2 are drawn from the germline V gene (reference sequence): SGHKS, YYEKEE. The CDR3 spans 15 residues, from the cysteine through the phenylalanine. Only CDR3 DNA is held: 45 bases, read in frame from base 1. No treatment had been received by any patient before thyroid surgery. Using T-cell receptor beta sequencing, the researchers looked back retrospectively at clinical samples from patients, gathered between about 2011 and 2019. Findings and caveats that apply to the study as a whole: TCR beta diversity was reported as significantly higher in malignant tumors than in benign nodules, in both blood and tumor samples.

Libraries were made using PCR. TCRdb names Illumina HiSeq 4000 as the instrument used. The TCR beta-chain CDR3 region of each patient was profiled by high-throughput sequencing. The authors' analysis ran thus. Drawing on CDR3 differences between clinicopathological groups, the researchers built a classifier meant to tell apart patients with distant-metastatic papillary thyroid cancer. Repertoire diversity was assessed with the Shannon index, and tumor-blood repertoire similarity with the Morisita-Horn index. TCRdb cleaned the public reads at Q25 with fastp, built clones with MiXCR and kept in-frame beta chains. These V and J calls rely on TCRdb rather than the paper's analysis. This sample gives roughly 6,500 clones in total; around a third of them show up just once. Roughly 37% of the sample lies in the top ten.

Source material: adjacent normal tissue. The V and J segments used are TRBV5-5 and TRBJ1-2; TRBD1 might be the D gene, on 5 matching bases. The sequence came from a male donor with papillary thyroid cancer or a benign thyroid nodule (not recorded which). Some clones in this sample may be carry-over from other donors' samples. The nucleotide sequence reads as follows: TGTGCCAGCAGCCCCCGGGGCAGAGAGGGCTATGGCTACACCTTC. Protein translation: CASSPRGREGYGYTF.